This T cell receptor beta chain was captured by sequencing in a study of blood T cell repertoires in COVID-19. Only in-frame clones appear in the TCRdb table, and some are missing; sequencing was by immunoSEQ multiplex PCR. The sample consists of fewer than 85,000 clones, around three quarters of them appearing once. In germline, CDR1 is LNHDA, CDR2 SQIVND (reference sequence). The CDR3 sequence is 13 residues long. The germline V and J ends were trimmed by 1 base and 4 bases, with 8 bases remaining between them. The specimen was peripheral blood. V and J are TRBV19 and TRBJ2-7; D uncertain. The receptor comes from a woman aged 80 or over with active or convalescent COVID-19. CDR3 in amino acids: CASSIGGVYEQYF. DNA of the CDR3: TGTGCCAGTAGTATAGGAGGAGTGTACGAGCAGTACTTC.